A selection of T cell receptor beta chains follows, all from one sample in a study of early T cells in non-severe SARS-CoV-2 infection. From the 5' RACE reads, TCRdb called clonotypes with MiXCR, one entry per CDR3 protein. Of roughly 51,000 distinct CDR3 sequences detected, 6% to 8% appear once; the ten largest clones hold around 6.1%. The sample comprised whole blood. The receptor set was obtained from an adult who was a healthcare worker with PCR-confirmed SARS-CoV-2 infection or an uninfected control (not recorded which). The CDR3 runs from the conserved cysteine through the conserved F or W. D genes are given only for firm matches. Expanded clones get a size class; other rows say once, few or many, or leave the size out.

clone size: many
CDR3 length: 16
V gene: TRBV10-3
D gene: NA
J gene: TRBJ2-7
CDR3 DNA: TGTGCCATCAGTGAGTCGATCAGGGGAGAATCCCACGAGCAGTACTTC
CDR3 protein: CAISESIRGESHEQYF

clone size: few
CDR3 length: 14
V gene: TRBV5-1
D gene: NA
J gene: TRBJ2-4
CDR3 DNA: TGCGCCAGCAGCGATGGAGGGGCCAAAAACATTCAGTACTTC
CDR3 protein: CASSDGGAKNIQYF

clone size: NA
CDR3 length: 18
V gene: TRBV5-4
D gene: TRBD2
J gene: TRBJ2-2
CDR3 DNA: TGTGCCAGCAGCTCTCCTAGCGGGGGGGCCTCGGTCACCGGGGAGCTGTTTTTT
CDR3 protein: CASSSPSGGASVTGELFF

clone size: few
CDR3 length: 14
V gene: TRBV18
D gene: TRBD1
J gene: TRBJ2-1
CDR3 DNA: TGTGCCAGCTCAATTCGACAGGGGGGCAATGAGCAGTTCTTC
CDR3 protein: CASSIRQGGNEQFF

clone size: NA
CDR3 length: 15
V gene: TRBV12-3/TRBV12-4
D gene: NA
J gene: TRBJ2-5
CDR3 DNA: TGTGCCAGCAGCCTCGCCTCAGGGATTATCGAGACCCAGTACTTC
CDR3 protein: CASSLASGIIETQYF

clone size: many
CDR3 length: 14
V gene: TRBV7-9
D gene: TRBD1
J gene: TRBJ1-1
CDR3 DNA: TGTGCCAGCAGCTGGGGACAGATGAACACTGAAGCTTTCTTT
CDR3 protein: CASSWGQMNTEAFF

clone size: few
CDR3 length: 12
V gene: TRBV29-1
D gene: NA
J gene: TRBJ2-1
CDR3 DNA: TGCAGCGTTGAAGATCATTGGAATGAGCAGTTCTTC
CDR3 protein: CSVEDHWNEQFF

clone size: many
CDR3 length: 14
V gene: TRBV20-1
D gene: NA
J gene: TRBJ2-3
CDR3 DNA: TGCAGTAACTCCGGGTTAACTGTCACAGATACGCAGTATTTT
CDR3 protein: CSNSGLTVTDTQYF

clone size: few
CDR3 length: 14
V gene: TRBV4-1
D gene: NA
J gene: TRBJ1-4
CDR3 DNA: TGCGCCAGCAGCCAAACAGGGTTGAATGAAAAACTGTTTTTT
CDR3 protein: CASSQTGLNEKLFF

clone size: many
CDR3 length: 14
V gene: TRBV20-1
D gene: TRBD2
J gene: TRBJ2-5
CDR3 DNA: TGCAGTGCTCGGCCGGGACTAGCGGAAGAGACCCAGTACTTC
CDR3 protein: CSARPGLAEETQYF

clone size: few
CDR3 length: 16
V gene: TRBV3-1
D gene: TRBD1
J gene: TRBJ1-2
CDR3 DNA: TGTGCCAGCAGCGGGTCTGAAGGAGGACAGGGTTCCGGCTACACCTTC
CDR3 protein: CASSGSEGGQGSGYTF

clone size: few
CDR3 length: 14
V gene: TRBV6-2/TRBV6-3
D gene: TRBD1
J gene: TRBJ1-6
CDR3 DNA: TGTGCCAGCAGTGTCCGGACAGGGGGATCACCCCTCCACTTT
CDR3 protein: CASSVRTGGSPLHF

clone size: many
CDR3 length: 14
V gene: TRBV28
D gene: NA
J gene: TRBJ2-7
CDR3 DNA: TGTGCCAGCAGTTTAGTCCGGGACCATGGGGAGCAGTACTTC
CDR3 protein: CASSLVRDHGEQYF

clone size: NA
CDR3 length: 13
V gene: TRBV2
D gene: NA
J gene: TRBJ2-7
CDR3 DNA: TGTGCCAGCAGTTTACAGACCCCCTACGAGCAGTACTTC
CDR3 protein: CASSLQTPYEQYF

clone size: many
CDR3 length: 16
V gene: TRBV12-3/TRBV12-4
D gene: NA
J gene: TRBJ1-2
CDR3 DNA: TGTGCCAGCAGCCTAGGGTCCCCACAGGGACCCTATGGCTACACCTTC
CDR3 protein: CASSLGSPQGPYGYTF